The rows below give T cell receptor beta chains drawn from one sample of a study of shared clonotypes between healthy human individuals. Sequenced by immunoSEQ multiplex PCR; TCRdb stores in-frame clones only, minus some. The profile shows 110,000 or so clones, 68% of them singletons. Sample: memory CD8+ T cells sorted from blood. These receptors were obtained from a woman under 40 in good health. Both conserved end residues are part of each CDR3. Fields, in order: CDR3 DNA, CDR3 protein, J gene, V gene, D gene, clone size. A D gene is named only where the DNA matches it firmly. Size is omitted from some rows. Given values are once, few, many or a class for expanded clones.

cdr3_nt: TGTGCCAGCGGGTCCCTATCCTACGAGCAGTACTTC
cdr3_aa: CASGSLSYEQYF
j_call: TRBJ2-7
v_call: TRBV2
d_call: NA
clone_size: NA

cdr3_nt: TGTGCCAGCAGTGGAGGTGGGGCCAACGTCCTGACTTTC
cdr3_aa: CASSGGGANVLTF
j_call: TRBJ2-6
v_call: TRBV7-8
d_call: NA
clone_size: NA

cdr3_nt: TGTGCCAGCAGCCCGTGGGGACAGAGCACAGATACGCAGTATTTT
cdr3_aa: CASSPWGQSTDTQYF
j_call: TRBJ2-3
v_call: TRBV5-6
d_call: TRBD1
clone_size: NA

cdr3_nt: TGTGCCAGCAGCTTATCCCCGCCTCAAGGGAGGCAACCCTACAATGAGCAGTTCTTC
cdr3_aa: CASSLSPPQGRQPYNEQFF
j_call: TRBJ2-1
v_call: TRBV7-3
d_call: NA
clone_size: NA

cdr3_nt: TGTGCCATCAGTGAGTCCGAGGGATCAGGGGCCAACGTCCTGACTTTC
cdr3_aa: CAISESEGSGANVLTF
j_call: TRBJ2-6
v_call: TRBV10-3
d_call: NA
clone_size: NA

cdr3_nt: TGTGCCAGCAGCCCCGATAGCGGAGCATACAATGAGCAGTTCTTC
cdr3_aa: CASSPDSGAYNEQFF
j_call: TRBJ2-1
v_call: TRBV11-2
d_call: NA
clone_size: NA

cdr3_nt: TGTGCCAGCAGCTTAGGGGAAGCGGGAGGGCAAAATGAGCAGTTCTTC
cdr3_aa: CASSLGEAGGQNEQFF
j_call: TRBJ2-1
v_call: TRBV7-9
d_call: TRBD2
clone_size: NA

cdr3_nt: TGTGCCAGCAGTGAATTTAGGAGCTCTGGGGGCACTGAAGCTTTCTTT
cdr3_aa: CASSEFRSSGGTEAFF
j_call: TRBJ1-1
v_call: TRBV25-1
d_call: NA
clone_size: NA

cdr3_nt: TGTGCCAGCAGTGAAGCACATAGATGGGAGCAGTACTTC
cdr3_aa: CASSEAHRWEQYF
j_call: TRBJ2-7
v_call: TRBV6-1
d_call: NA
clone_size: NA

cdr3_nt: TGTGCCAGCAGCTTGGATAGCGGGACAGCGTACATTCAGTACTTC
cdr3_aa: CASSLDSGTAYIQYF
j_call: TRBJ2-4
v_call: TRBV5-4
d_call: NA
clone_size: NA

cdr3_nt: TGCGCCAGCAGCCCGGGACCGAGTAACGAGCAGTACTTC
cdr3_aa: CASSPGPSNEQYF
j_call: TRBJ2-7
v_call: TRBV5-1
d_call: NA
clone_size: NA

cdr3_nt: TGTGCCAGCAGTTTCAGGACAGGGGTCTACAATGAGCAGTTCTTC
cdr3_aa: CASSFRTGVYNEQFF
j_call: TRBJ2-1
v_call: TRBV27
d_call: TRBD1
clone_size: NA

cdr3_nt: TGTGCCAGCTCCTACAGGGGCTTCACCGGGGAGCTGTTTTTT
cdr3_aa: CASSYRGFTGELFF
j_call: TRBJ2-2
v_call: TRBV9
d_call: TRBD1
clone_size: NA

cdr3_nt: TGCGCCAGCAGCCAAGAGTCGGGCGGGAGTTTGTCTTACGAGCAGTACTTC
cdr3_aa: CASSQESGGSLSYEQYF
j_call: TRBJ2-7
v_call: TRBV4-1
d_call: TRBD2
clone_size: NA

cdr3_nt: TGTGCCAGCAGCTTACAGGGGGTTTGGGAAAAACTGTTTTTT
cdr3_aa: CASSLQGVWEKLFF
j_call: TRBJ1-4
v_call: TRBV7-8
d_call: TRBD1
clone_size: once

cdr3_nt: TGTGCCAGCAGCGTCGGGACTAGCGGGAGATACGAGCAGTACTTC
cdr3_aa: CASSVGTSGRYEQYF
j_call: TRBJ2-7
v_call: TRBV9
d_call: TRBD2
clone_size: NA

cdr3_nt: TGCGCCAGCAGCTCGCGGTGGGCTAGCGGCACAGATACGCAGTATTTT
cdr3_aa: CASSSRWASGTDTQYF
j_call: TRBJ2-3
v_call: TRBV5-1
d_call: NA
clone_size: few

cdr3_nt: TGTGCCAGCATATTTTCCGGTGCAGGGCTCTCCCACGAGCAGTACTTC
cdr3_aa: CASIFSGAGLSHEQYF
j_call: TRBJ2-7
v_call: TRBV28
d_call: NA
clone_size: NA

cdr3_nt: TGTGCCAGCAGCCACCGGACTAGCGGGAGGAACGAGCAGTACTTC
cdr3_aa: CASSHRTSGRNEQYF
j_call: TRBJ2-7
v_call: TRBV16
d_call: TRBD2
clone_size: once

cdr3_nt: TGTGCCAGCAGTTTATCTCTGGCACACCTATCCGCGAACACCGGGGAGCTGTTTTTT
cdr3_aa: CASSLSLAHLSANTGELFF
j_call: TRBJ2-2
v_call: TRBV28
d_call: NA
clone_size: NA

cdr3_nt: TGTGCCAGTAGCGACAGGGCCGCTGGAAACACCATATATTTT
cdr3_aa: CASSDRAAGNTIYF
j_call: TRBJ1-3
v_call: TRBV19
d_call: TRBD1
clone_size: NA

cdr3_nt: TGTGCCAGCAGTTACTCTTTCGGGGTCTTCAACAATGAGCAGTTCTTC
cdr3_aa: CASSYSFGVFNNEQFF
j_call: TRBJ2-1
v_call: TRBV6-5
d_call: NA
clone_size: NA

cdr3_nt: TGTGCCAGCAGTGGGTCCGGCAGCAACTATGGCTACACCTTC
cdr3_aa: CASSGSGSNYGYTF
j_call: TRBJ1-2
v_call: TRBV2
d_call: NA
clone_size: NA

cdr3_nt: TGTGCCAGCAGTGAGGTTCAGAGGGGTGCTGCAACTAATGAAAAACTGTTTTTT
cdr3_aa: CASSEVQRGAATNEKLFF
j_call: TRBJ1-4
v_call: TRBV25-1
d_call: NA
clone_size: NA

cdr3_nt: TGTGCCAGCAGCTCCGGACAGAGCACAGATACGCAGTATTTT
cdr3_aa: CASSSGQSTDTQYF
j_call: TRBJ2-3
v_call: TRBV7-9
d_call: NA
clone_size: NA

cdr3_nt: TGTGCCAGCAGCGTAGGGGGAGGGAGCGATGAGCAGTTCTTC
cdr3_aa: CASSVGGGSDEQFF
j_call: TRBJ2-1
v_call: TRBV9
d_call: TRBD2
clone_size: NA

cdr3_nt: TGTGCCAGCAGTTCCCTTAAGACAGGGAGAAGTGGGCAGCCCCAGCATTTT
cdr3_aa: CASSSLKTGRSGQPQHF
j_call: TRBJ1-5
v_call: TRBV28
d_call: TRBD1
clone_size: NA

cdr3_nt: TGCGCCAGCAGCCCCACAACCATGTTCTTACGACGCTATGGCTACACCTTC
cdr3_aa: CASSPTTMFLRRYGYTF
j_call: TRBJ1-2
v_call: TRBV4-1
d_call: NA
clone_size: NA

cdr3_nt: TGTGCCAGCTTGTCGGGCCCGGGACTAGGTTACGAGCAGTACTTC
cdr3_aa: CASLSGPGLGYEQYF
j_call: TRBJ2-7
v_call: TRBV28
d_call: TRBD2
clone_size: NA

cdr3_nt: TGCAGCGTTGTGCCGGGTCTAAGCTCCTACGAGCAGTACTTC
cdr3_aa: CSVVPGLSSYEQYF
j_call: TRBJ2-7
v_call: TRBV29-1
d_call: NA
clone_size: once

cdr3_nt: TGCACCAGCAGCCGCATTTACGGGGAGGAAGCTTTCTTT
cdr3_aa: CTSSRIYGEEAFF
j_call: TRBJ1-1
v_call: TRBV1
d_call: NA
clone_size: NA

cdr3_nt: TGTGCCATCGGCCTAAGGAATGAGCAGTTCTTC
cdr3_aa: CAIGLRNEQFF
j_call: TRBJ2-1
v_call: TRBV10-3
d_call: NA
clone_size: NA

cdr3_nt: TGCGCCAGCAGCCAAGGACAGGGAATCTCCTACGAGCAGTACTTC
cdr3_aa: CASSQGQGISYEQYF
j_call: TRBJ2-7
v_call: TRBV4-1
d_call: TRBD1
clone_size: NA

cdr3_nt: TGTGCCAGTAGTATCGGACAGGGGAGCTCTGGGGCCAACGTCCTGACTTTC
cdr3_aa: CASSIGQGSSGANVLTF
j_call: TRBJ2-6
v_call: TRBV19
d_call: TRBD1
clone_size: NA

cdr3_nt: TGCGCCAGCAGCTTGGGTCTGTCGGGGTCAGATACGCAGTATTTT
cdr3_aa: CASSLGLSGSDTQYF
j_call: TRBJ2-3
v_call: TRBV5-1
d_call: NA
clone_size: NA

cdr3_nt: TGTGCCAGCAGCCACGGGACGGATAGCACAGATACGCAGTATTTT
cdr3_aa: CASSHGTDSTDTQYF
j_call: TRBJ2-3
v_call: TRBV11-1
d_call: NA
clone_size: NA

cdr3_nt: TGTGCCAGCAGTGAATGGGACGAGCAGTACTTC
cdr3_aa: CASSEWDEQYF
j_call: TRBJ2-7
v_call: TRBV2
d_call: NA
clone_size: NA

cdr3_nt: TGCGCCAGCAGCTTATCACAGGCGACCTACGAGCAGTACTTC
cdr3_aa: CASSLSQATYEQYF
j_call: TRBJ2-7
v_call: TRBV5-1
d_call: NA
clone_size: few

cdr3_nt: TGCAGCGTTGAGCCAGAGGCAGGGGATACGCAGTATTTT
cdr3_aa: CSVEPEAGDTQYF
j_call: TRBJ2-3
v_call: TRBV29-1
d_call: NA
clone_size: many

cdr3_nt: TGTGCCAGCAACCAGTTGGGCAACTATGGCTACACCTTC
cdr3_aa: CASNQLGNYGYTF
j_call: TRBJ1-2
v_call: TRBV2
d_call: NA
clone_size: NA

cdr3_nt: TGTGCCAGCAGCCTGCCCTGGGATAGCTCTGGAAACACCATATATTTT
cdr3_aa: CASSLPWDSSGNTIYF
j_call: TRBJ1-3
v_call: TRBV2
d_call: NA
clone_size: NA

cdr3_nt: TGTGCCACCAGCAGCGCCGTGGAGGGAACTGAAGCTTTCTTT
cdr3_aa: CATSSAVEGTEAFF
j_call: TRBJ1-1
v_call: TRBV15
d_call: NA
clone_size: few

cdr3_nt: TGCAGCGTTAGCGGCTCCTCCTACGAGCAGTACTTC
cdr3_aa: CSVSGSSYEQYF
j_call: TRBJ2-7
v_call: TRBV29-1
d_call: NA
clone_size: NA

cdr3_nt: TGTGCCAGCAGCTGTAGAGGGGATTACGGGGATGAGCAGTTCTTC
cdr3_aa: CASSCRGDYGDEQFF
j_call: TRBJ2-1
v_call: TRBV7-6
d_call: NA
clone_size: once